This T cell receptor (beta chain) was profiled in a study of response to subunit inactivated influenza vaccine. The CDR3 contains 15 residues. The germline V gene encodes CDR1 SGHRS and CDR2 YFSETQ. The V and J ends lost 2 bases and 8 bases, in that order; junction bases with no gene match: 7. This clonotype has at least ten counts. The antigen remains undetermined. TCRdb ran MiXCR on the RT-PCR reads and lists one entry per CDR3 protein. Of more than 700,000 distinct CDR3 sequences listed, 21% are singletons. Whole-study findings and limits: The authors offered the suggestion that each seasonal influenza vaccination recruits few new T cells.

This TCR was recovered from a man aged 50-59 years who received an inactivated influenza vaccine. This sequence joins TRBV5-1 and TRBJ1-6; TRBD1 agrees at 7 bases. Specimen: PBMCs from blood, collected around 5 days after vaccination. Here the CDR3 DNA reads TGCGCCAGCAGCTTCGGGGGACAGAAGGATTCACCCCTCCACTTT. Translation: CASSFGGQKDSPLHF.